The next 27 T cell receptor beta chains were all read from a single sample in a study of blood T cell repertoires in COVID-19 (dated by TCRdb to about 2020). The library relied on the immunoSEQ multiplex PCR assay. The source is immuneACCESS, and TCRdb retained only in-frame sequences with V and J called. Part of the clones is not carried over; for the studies checked, unresolved V genes explain less than half of this, and the remainder is unexplained. Recorded for this sample are about 190,000 clones; around 86% of them occurred a single time. The leading ten clones occupy 2.5% to 3.5% of the sample. Sequencing was performed on peripheral blood. Every receptor here comes from a young woman with active or convalescent COVID-19.

The V and J genes are TRBV2 and TRBJ2-3, with TRBD2 matching over 7 bases. The junction had 3 bases not matched to a gene; V was cut back by 8 bases and J by 4 bases. The length of the CDR3 is 12 residues. The V gene's germline CDR1 is SNHLY and CDR2 FYNNEI. CDR3 sequence: CASREAADTQYF. CDR3 coding DNA: TGTGCCAGCCGGGAGGCTGCAGATACGCAGTATTTT.

The chain couples TRBV2 to TRBJ1-2; D may be TRBD1 (5 bases). Germline V lookup: CDR1 SNHLY, CDR2 FYNNEI. CDR3 size: 14 residues. V lost 3 bases to trimming and J lost 2 bases, with 10 bases between them. The CDR3 bases are TGTGCCAGCAGTGATGGGGCACGCAACTATGGCTACACCTTC. It specifies CASSDGARNYGYTF.

The chain couples TRBV18 to TRBJ2-1, with unresolved D. V lost 3 bases to trimming and J lost 3 bases, with 9 bases between them. The CDR3 is 14 residues long. Germline CDR1 and CDR2: KGHSH and LQKENI. Here the CDR3 DNA reads TGTGCCAGCTCACCGAGTGGTTACTACAATGAGCAGTTCTTC. It translates to CASSPSGYYNEQFF.

The rearrangement uses TRBV6-6 and TRBJ2-7; 10 positions match TRBD1. This CDR3 is built from 14 residues. Germline assignment: CDR1 MNHNY and CDR2 SVGAGI (reference sequence). V trimming: 5 bases; J trimming: 2 bases; junction bases outside the gene matches: 3. The CDR3 here is CASSLGQGTYEQYF. CDR3 DNA: TGTGCCAGCAGTCTGGGACAGGGGACCTACGAGCAGTACTTC.

V gene TRBV11-3 combines with J gene TRBJ1-1; 7 bases map to TRBD1. Germline lookup yields CDR1 SGHNT and CDR2 YENEEA. The length of the CDR3 is 13 residues. J lost 4 bases, V lost 5 bases, and 4 bases had no gene match. The CDR3 nucleotides read TGTGCCAGCAGCCTTACAGGGGTCACTGAAGCTTTCTTT. Its translation: CASSLTGVTEAFF.

This sequence joins TRBV3-1 (or the pseudogene TRBV3-2) and TRBJ2-1; 9 bases map to TRBD2. The CDR3 has 16 amino acids. With V trimmed by 0 bases and J by 3 bases, 3 bases remained unmatched. Germline V CDR1 and CDR2: LGHDT, YNNKEL (reference sequence). CDR3 bases: TGTGCCAGCAGCCAAGATTCAGCGGGAGGCTACAATGAGCAGTTCTTC. This translates into CASSQDSAGGYNEQFF.

This chain connects TRBV4-1 to TRBJ2-5; 10 positions agree with TRBD1. Looked up from germline, CDR1 is MGHRA and CDR2 is YSYEKL. The CDR3 contains 16 residues. The junction had 5 bases not matched to a gene; V was cut back by 0 bases and J by 4 bases. CDR3 loop: CASSQELGQGRETQYF. CDR3 nucleotides: TGCGCCAGCAGCCAAGAGTTGGGACAGGGGAGAGAGACCCAGTACTTC.

The chain joins TRBV7-8 to TRBJ2-2; TRBD1 matches at 8 bases. The J segment lost 7 bases and the V segment lost 4 bases, leaving 5 bases of the junction unmatched. Germline V gives CDR1 SGHVS, CDR2 FQNEAQ. This CDR3 has 14 amino acids. As DNA, the CDR3 is TGTGCCAGCAGCTCTCAGGGGGCCGGCGGGGAGCTGTTTTTT. It is translated as CASSSQGAGGELFF.

The chain's CDR3 is CATSDPILAGGLSSTDTQYF. DNA for the CDR3: TGTGCCACCAGTGACCCTATCCTAGCGGGAGGACTTTCTAGCACAGATACGCAGTATTTT. This chain connects TRBV24-1 to TRBJ2-3, with TRBD2 identical over 11 bases. Per the germline V gene, CDR1 is KGHDR and CDR2 is SFDVKD. The CDR3 spans 20 residues. Trimming cost V 4 bases and J 0 bases; bases outside gene matches: 14.

The chain couples TRBV6-5 to TRBJ1-5; TRBD1 matches 8 bases. Looked up from germline, CDR1 is MNHEY and CDR2 is SVGAGI. The junction had 6 bases not matched to a gene; V was cut back by 5 bases and J by 3 bases. The CDR3 loop spans 15 amino acids. For the CDR3, the DNA is TGTGCCAGCAGTAGACAGGGGTTAGACAATCAGCCCCAGCATTTT. Its translation is CASSRQGLDNQPQHF.

This clone has only one observation. The rearrangement joins TRBV9 to TRBJ2-7, with TRBD1 matching over 9 bases. Germline V gene sequence: CDR1 SGDLS, CDR2 YYNGEE. V was clipped by 6 bases and J by 4 bases; unmatched bases: 8. There are 14 residues in the CDR3. DNA of the CDR3: TGTGCCAGCAATAGGGGACAGGGTTCTTACGAGCAGTACTTC. Its protein product is CASNRGQGSYEQYF.

Only one count was recorded for this clone. The chain carries TRBV30 and TRBJ2-1; tentatively, D is TRBD2 (6 bases). The CDR3 is made up of 15 amino acids. Trimming shortened V by 3 bases and J by 7 bases, and 19 bases separated the two germline ends. CDR1 and CDR2 from the germline V gene are GTSNPN and SVGIG (reference sequence). Here the CDR3 reads CAWSIRGREVNEQFF. The DNA for the CDR3 is TGTGCCTGGAGCATCCGGGGCAGGGAGGTAAATGAGCAGTTCTTC.

The genes are TRBV3-1 (or the pseudogene TRBV3-2) and TRBJ1-3; D might be TRBD1 (5 bases). The CDR3 runs 14 residues. In germline, CDR1 is LGHDT, CDR2 YNNKEL (reference sequence). V was cut by 6 bases and J by 0 bases, with 9 bases left in between. The CDR3 DNA follows: TGTGCCAGCAGACACGACAGCTCTGGAAACACCATATATTTT. Translated: CASRHDSSGNTIYF.

V gene TRBV5-8 combines with J gene TRBJ1-5; D possibly corresponds to TRBD1 (5 bases). Trimming left V 5 bases short and J 6 bases short, with 12 bases between. CDR3 length: 13 amino acids. From germline, CDR1 is SGHTS and CDR2 YDEGEE. In nucleotides, the CDR3 is TGTGCCAGCAGTCAGGGTTTGCTTCAGCCCCAGCATTTT. It yields the protein CASSQGLLQPQHF.

This clone was seen a handful of times. The genes are TRBV6-5 and TRBJ2-7; 7 bases agree with TRBD1. The CDR3 extends over 12 amino acids. Per the germline V gene, CDR1 is MNHEY and CDR2 is SVGAGI. V trimming: 8 bases; J trimming: 1 base; junction bases outside the gene matches: 2. Here the CDR3 DNA reads TGTGCCAGCGGGGACAGATCCTACGAGCAGTACTTC. The encoded protein is CASGDRSYEQYF.

This rearrangement joins TRBV7-9 to TRBJ1-3; D is ambiguous. This CDR3 region has 15 residues. Germline CDR1 SEHNR, CDR2 FQNEAQ (reference sequence). Trimming shortened V by 1 base and J by 4 bases, and 11 bases separated the two germline ends. CDR3 DNA sequence: TGTGCCAGCAGCTTAGGAGCAGCGGGAGGAAACACCATATATTTT. Translated: CASSLGAAGGNTIYF.

The gene calls are TRBV24-1 and TRBJ1-3; TRBD1 matches 7 bases. The CDR3 runs to 16 residues. The V and J ends lost 3 bases and 2 bases, in that order; junction bases with no gene match: 6. CDR1 and CDR2 from the germline V gene are KGHDR and SFDVKD. CDR3 nucleotides: TGTGCCACCAGTGATATAGGGCAGGGGGCTGGAAACACCATATATTTT. Encoded protein: CATSDIGQGAGNTIYF.

The chain links TRBV25-1 to TRBJ2-5; 9 nucleotides match TRBD1. The CDR3 is 15 residues long. After removal of 3 bases from V and 5 bases from J, the junction contained 7 bases not matched to a gene. Germline V CDR1 and CDR2: MGHDK, SYGVNS. The DNA for the CDR3 is TGTGCCAGCAGTGATGCGGGACAGGGTTTGGAGACCCAGTACTTC. Residues: CASSDAGQGLETQYF.

The rearrangement links TRBV2 to TRBJ1-1; 9 bases match TRBD1. The CDR3 extends over 18 amino acids. With V trimmed by 6 bases and J by 5 bases, 19 bases remained unmatched. From germline, CDR1 is SNHLY and CDR2 FYNNEI. CDR3: CASSAQGLYRGLVTEAFF. The CDR3 DNA reads TGTGCCAGCAGCGCCCAGGGGCTATACAGGGGGCTGGTTACTGAAGCTTTCTTT. Supplemented by reference TRBV2 and TRBJ1-1, the full variable domain reads EPEVTQTPSHQVTQMGQEVILRCVPISNHLYFYWYRQILGQKVEFLVSFYNNEISEKSEIFDDQFSVERPDGSNFTLKIRSTKLEDSAMYFCASSAQGLYRGLVTEAFFGQGTRLTVV.

V is TRBV9 and J is TRBJ2-3; the D is unclear. The V end was cut by 4 bases, the J end by 6 bases, with 9 bases between. The CDR3 consists of 12 residues. Germline V gives CDR1 SGDLS, CDR2 YYNGEE. CDR3 in DNA: TGTGCCAGCAGCCCTGGCCCCGATACGCAGTATTTT. Encoded protein: CASSPGPDTQYF.

The V gene is TRBV5-1, the J gene TRBJ1-1; D is possibly TRBD1 (5 bases). Germline V CDR1 and CDR2: SGHRS, YFSETQ. V gave up 7 bases and J gave up 7 bases, with 11 bases separating them. The CDR3 is 11 residues long. CDR3 loop: CASAKGIEAFF. CDR3 in DNA: TGCGCCAGCGCTAAGGGGATTGAAGCTTTCTTT.

The chain uses TRBV19 and TRBJ1-1; D remains unclear. CDR3 length: 15 residues. The V and J ends lost 3 bases and 1 base respectively, with 12 bases between them. Germline CDR1 LNHDA, CDR2 SQIVND (reference sequence). CDR3 residues: CASSIGRRPNTEAFF. The CDR3 region has the DNA TGTGCCAGTAGTATCGGCAGGCGCCCGAACACTGAAGCTTTCTTT.

The chain links TRBV9 to TRBJ1-1, with D perhaps matching TRBD1 (6 bases). With 0 bases removed from V and 8 bases from J, the gap between germline ends came to 17 bases. The CDR3 has 15 residues. Germline values: CDR1 SGDLS, CDR2 YYNGEE. The CDR3 nucleotides read TGTGCCAGCAGCGTAGGATTGGGGGCGCGGTGGGAAGCTTTCTTT. Translated: CASSVGLGARWEAFF.

The gene calls are TRBV19 and TRBJ2-7; 7 bases map to TRBD1. After removal of 4 bases from V and 4 bases from J, the junction contained 7 bases not matched to a gene. The CDR3 covers 14 residues. Germline lookup yields CDR1 LNHDA and CDR2 SQIVND (reference sequence). The CDR3, as DNA: TGTGCCAGTAGTAGTGGGGACAGTCGGTACGAGCAGTACTTC. It translates to CASSSGDSRYEQYF.

As DNA, the CDR3 is TGTGCCAGCAGCTTAGTCCAGGGTGATGGCTACACCTTC. Encoded protein: CASSLVQGDGYTF. V is TRBV7-9 and J is TRBJ1-2; D is perhaps TRBD1 (5 bases). CDR3 length: 13 amino acids. Germline V gene data show CDR1 as SEHNR and CDR2 as FQNEAQ (reference sequence). The ends were cut back, 1 base at V and 6 bases at J, with 9 bases in the middle.

The V and J genes are TRBV5-1 and TRBJ2-3, with TRBD1 matching 8 bases. V trimming: 4 bases; J trimming: 3 bases; junction bases outside the gene matches: 7. Germline V gene data show CDR1 as SGHRS and CDR2 as YFSETQ. This CDR3 comprises 15 residues. CDR3 sequence: CASSGTGYDTDTQYF. The CDR3 DNA follows: TGCGCCAGCAGCGGGACAGGATACGATACAGATACGCAGTATTTT. Together with reference TRBV5-1 and TRBJ2-3, the CDR3 gives the full variable domain: KAGVTQTPRYLIKTRGQQVTLSCSPISGHRSVSWYQQTPGQGLQFLFEYFSETQRNKGNFPGRFSGRQFSNSRSEMNVSTLELGDSALYLCASSGTGYDTDTQYFGPGTRLTVL.

The chain employs TRBV27 and TRBJ2-5; possible D gene TRBD1, 6 bases. In germline, CDR1 is MNHEY, CDR2 SMNVEV (reference sequence). CDR3 length: 13 residues. The germline V and J ends were trimmed by 6 bases and 7 bases, with 15 bases remaining between them. Here the CDR3 DNA reads TGTGCCAGCAGGCAACAGGGTTTCGGGACCCAGTACTTC. This sequence encodes CASRQQGFGTQYF.